This paragraph covers one T cell receptor beta chain sequence. The antigen is not known. CDR1 and CDR2 from the germline V gene are MRHNA and SNTAGT. V lost 8 bases, J lost 3 bases, and 11 bases stayed unmatched. The CDR3 totals 15 residues. Naive CD4 T cells, CD45RO-negative and CD62L-positive, were flow-sorted from PBMCs. The entry originates in a study of human versus mouse CDR3 diversity and MHC coevolution. Study observations and caveats: Humans had the largest estimated TCR beta repertoire, around 1.6 million clonotypes. Human CDR3s averaged more deletions and insertions than mouse CDR3s.

The method was immunoSEQ multiplex PCR; TCRdb's version includes in-frame clones alone and lacks a portion of them. Among around 59,000 clones listed, about 93% were seen once. Sequenced: naive CD4+ T cells from blood. The subset here: CD45RO-negative CD62L-positive naive CD4 T cells. The sequence derives from a person between 60 and 70 years old in good health. V gene TRBV6-4 combines with J gene TRBJ2-7; the match to TRBD1 covers 9 bases. The CDR3 here is CASSRTGESGYEQYF. CDR3 DNA: TGTGCCAGCTCCAGGACAGGGGAGAGTGGCTACGAGCAGTACTTC.